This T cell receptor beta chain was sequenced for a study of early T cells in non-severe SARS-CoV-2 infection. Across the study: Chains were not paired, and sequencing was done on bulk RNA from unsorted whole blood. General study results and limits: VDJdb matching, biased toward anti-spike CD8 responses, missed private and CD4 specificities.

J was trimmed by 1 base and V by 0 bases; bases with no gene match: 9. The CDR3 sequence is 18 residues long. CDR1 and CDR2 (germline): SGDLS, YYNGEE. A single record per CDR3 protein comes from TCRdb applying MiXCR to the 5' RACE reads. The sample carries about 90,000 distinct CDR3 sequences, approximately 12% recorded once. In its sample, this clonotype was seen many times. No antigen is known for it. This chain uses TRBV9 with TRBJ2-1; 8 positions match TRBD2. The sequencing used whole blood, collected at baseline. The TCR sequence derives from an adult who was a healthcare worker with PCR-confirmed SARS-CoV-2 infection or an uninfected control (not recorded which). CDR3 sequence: CASSVAPGVAGSYNEQFF. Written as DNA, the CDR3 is TGTGCCAGCAGCGTAGCCCCCGGGGTAGCGGGATCCTACAATGAGCAGTTCTTC. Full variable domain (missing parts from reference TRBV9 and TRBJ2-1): DSGVTQTPKHLITATGQRVTLRCSPRSGDLSVYWYQQSLDQGLQFLIQYYNGEERAKGNILERFSAQQFPDLHSELNLSSLELGDSALYFCASSVAPGVAGSYNEQFFGPGTRLTVL.